Below are 29 T cell receptor beta chains sequenced from a single sample in a study of blood T cell repertoires in COVID-19. Generated by immunoSEQ multiplex PCR, the TCRdb table keeps only in-frame clones and is missing some. This sample has roughly 200,000 clones, with 70% to 80% found just once. The source material was peripheral blood. All receptors come from a man in his fifties or sixties who had recovered from COVID-19.

This chain links TRBV18 with TRBJ2-7; TRBD2 matches 10 bases. The CDR3 is made up of 15 amino acids. Trimming took 4 bases from V and 6 from J; bases not matched to a gene: 9. Germline V gene sequence: CDR1 KGHSH, CDR2 LQKENI. CDR3 sequence (DNA): TGTGCCAGCTCACTGTCAGCGGGGGGGGCCGGCGAGCAGTACTTC. Translating it yields CASSLSAGGAGEQYF.

The chain is built from TRBV19 and TRBJ1-5; 8 positions agree with TRBD1. This CDR3 spans 14 amino acids. Germline V gene lookup returns CDR1 LNHDA and CDR2 SQIVND (reference sequence). V dropped 6 bases and J dropped 3; count of bases not matched to a gene: 4. CDR3: CASRWTGPNQPQHF. The DNA for the CDR3 is TGTGCCAGTAGGTGGACAGGGCCCAATCAGCCCCAGCATTTT.

This clone was counted a single time. The chain uses TRBV2 and TRBJ1-6; maybe TRBD1 (5 bases). Germline values: CDR1 SNHLY, CDR2 FYNNEI. The CDR3 loop spans 14 amino acids. V dropped 7 bases and J dropped 5 bases, with 12 bases sitting between them. The CDR3 bases are TGTGCCAGCACTTTACAGGAAAATAATTCACCCCTCCACTTT. Translating it yields CASTLQENNSPLHF.

This chain joins TRBV6-5 and TRBJ2-7, with 7 bases identical to TRBD1. Germline V lookup: CDR1 MNHEY, CDR2 SVGAGI. The CDR3 has 13 residues. V was pared by 6 bases and J by 6 bases, with 8 bases of the junction left unmatched. The CDR3 loop is CASSQGYRGEQYF. Here the CDR3 DNA reads TGTGCCAGCAGCCAGGGGTACAGGGGCGAGCAGTACTTC.

There are a few counts of this clone. The V gene is TRBV2, the J gene TRBJ1-2, with TRBD1 matching over 10 bases. The germline V gene encodes CDR1 SNHLY and CDR2 FYNNEI. The CDR3 is 15 residues long. The V gene end was trimmed by 3 bases and the J gene end by 2 bases; junction bases not matched to a gene: 3. The CDR3 loop is CASSEGQGLNYGYTF. In DNA, the CDR3 is TGTGCCAGCAGTGAGGGACAGGGGTTAAACTATGGCTACACCTTC.

The chain combines TRBV3-1 (or the pseudogene TRBV3-2) with TRBJ1-2; 7 bases are shared with TRBD1. Germline-derived CDR1 and CDR2 are LGHDT and YNNKEL (reference sequence). The CDR3 length is 15 residues. The V and J ends lost 6 bases and 3 bases, in that order; junction bases with no gene match: 10. CDR3 DNA: TGTGCCAGCAGTCCGTACAGGGGTAGCGACTATGGCTACACCTTC. Its translation is CASSPYRGSDYGYTF.

The CDR3 region has the DNA TGTGCCAGCAGTGCAGACTACAATGAGCAGTTCTTC. It translates to CASSADYNEQFF. The chain links TRBV12-3 or TRBV12-4 to TRBJ2-1, with D hard to call. Trimming cost V 5 bases and J 3 bases, with 5 bases left between them. This CDR3 comprises 12 residues.

This clone was found once. The rearrangement links TRBV5-6 to TRBJ2-5, with TRBD1 matching 9 bases. The V gene end was trimmed by 4 bases and the J gene end by 3 bases; junction bases not matched to a gene: 4. This CDR3 spans 14 amino acids. Germline V lookup: CDR1 SGHDT, CDR2 YYEEEE. CDR3 loop: CASSGRDREETQYF. The CDR3 DNA is TGTGCCAGCAGCGGCCGGGACAGGGAAGAGACCCAGTACTTC.

The chain couples TRBV29-1 to TRBJ2-3, with D perhaps TRBD1 (6 bases). Trimming removed 1 base from V and 0 bases from J, with 11 bases in between. CDR3 length: 15 amino acids. Looked up from germline, CDR1 is SQVTM and CDR2 is ANQGSEA. CDR3 loop: CSVEGQGFSTDTQYF. The CDR3 DNA is TGCAGCGTTGAAGGGCAGGGGTTTAGCACAGATACGCAGTATTTT.

This clone was seen more than once but under ten times. The chain links TRBV6-2 or TRBV6-3 to TRBJ2-1, with TRBD2 matching over 12 bases. The CDR3 loop spans 16 amino acids. Germline-derived CDR1 and CDR2 are MNHEY and SVGEGT. J lost 9 bases, V lost 2 bases, and 8 bases had no gene match. This CDR3 is CASSYPGLAGLGEQFF. CDR3 coding DNA: TGTGCCAGCAGTTACCCGGGACTAGCGGGCTTAGGTGAGCAGTTCTTC.

The chain links TRBV28 to TRBJ2-7; 8 bases map to TRBD1. Germline CDR1 is MDHEN and CDR2 is SYDVKM. With V trimmed by 6 bases and J by 2 bases, 6 bases remained unmatched. This CDR3 spans 14 amino acids. In nucleotides, the CDR3 is TGTGCCAGCAGCCAGGACAGGGTAACCTACGAGCAGTACTTC. It translates to CASSQDRVTYEQYF.

The V and J genes are TRBV9 and TRBJ2-1; 9 nucleotides align to TRBD1. Germline CDR1 reads SGDLS; CDR2 reads YYNGEE. J lost 7 bases, V lost 4 bases, and 9 bases had no gene match. CDR3 length: 15 amino acids. The CDR3 coding sequence is TGTGCCAGCAGCATAGGGACAGGGTTGTTAAATGAGCAGTTCTTC. Protein: CASSIGTGLLNEQFF.

The chain recombines TRBV27 with TRBJ2-7; D may be TRBD2 (5 bases). Trimming removed 5 bases at V and 5 bases at J, with 25 bases between. The CDR3 consists of 17 residues. CDR1 is MNHEY, CDR2 SMNVEV, per germline (reference sequence). Written as DNA, the CDR3 is TGTGCCAGCAGTGTTCGAGGGCAGGATCTGTATGCGAACGAGCAGTACTTC. It codes for CASSVRGQDLYANEQYF.

The CDR3 DNA reads TGTGCCAGCAGCTTATTATCTAGCGGAGCCGCAGATACGCAGTATTTT. This codes for CASSLLSSGAADTQYF. The V and J genes are TRBV7-2 and TRBJ2-3; 7 nucleotides align to TRBD2. After removal of 2 bases from V and 4 bases from J, the junction contained 9 bases not matched to a gene. Germline V gene data show CDR1 as SGHTA and CDR2 as FQGNSA. CDR3 length equals 16 residues.

This clone was seen only a few times. The chain carries TRBV12-3 or TRBV12-4 and TRBJ2-7; 8 nucleotides agree with TRBD1. V was clipped by 5 bases and J by 5 bases; unmatched bases: 5. The CDR3 extends over 13 amino acids. The CDR3, as DNA: TGTGCCAGCAGTCTCGGACAGGGCCACGAGCAGTACTTC. It translates to CASSLGQGHEQYF.

This clone was counted a few times. The chain links TRBV2 to TRBJ1-3; tentative D call: TRBD1 (5 bases). Germline CDR1 is SNHLY and CDR2 is FYNNEI. The CDR3 sequence is 13 residues long. Trimming stripped 5 bases from V and 2 bases from J, with 7 bases between. CDR3 amino acids: CASSPDTGNTIYF. The CDR3 nucleotides are TGTGCCAGCAGTCCGGACACTGGAAACACCATATATTTT. The whole variable domain, remainder taken from reference TRBV2 and TRBJ1-3, is EPEVTQTPSHQVTQMGQEVILRCVPISNHLYFYWYRQILGQKVEFLVSFYNNEISEKSEIFDDQFSVERPDGSNFTLKIRSTKLEDSAMYFCASSPDTGNTIYFGEGSWLTVV.

The V call is TRBV9, the J call TRBJ2-7; 8 nucleotides line up with TRBD2. CDR1 and CDR2 from the germline V gene are SGDLS and YYNGEE. The CDR3 contains 16 residues. The V and J ends lost 4 bases and 0 bases, in that order; junction bases with no gene match: 9. The CDR3 sequence is CASSPRGGVSSYEQYF. For the CDR3, the DNA is TGTGCCAGCAGCCCCCGGGGGGGCGTCAGCTCCTACGAGCAGTACTTC.

The rearrangement joins TRBV6-4 to TRBJ1-1; D not certain. Trimming took 6 bases from V and 4 from J, leaving 12 bases between them. The length of the CDR3 is 13 residues. From germline, CDR1 is MRHNA and CDR2 SNTAGT. CDR3 coding DNA: TGTGCCAGCAGCGCCGAATTGGCCACTGAAGCTTTCTTT. Translating gives CASSAELATEAFF.

The chain combines TRBV5-6 with TRBJ1-4; D unclear. The CDR3 covers 13 residues. Germline V gene lookup returns CDR1 SGHDT and CDR2 YYEEEE. Trimming shortened V by 4 bases and J by 4 bases, and 8 bases separated the two germline ends. This CDR3 is CASSPSGNEKLFF. The CDR3, as DNA: TGTGCCAGCAGCCCCTCGGGTAATGAAAAACTGTTTTTT.

The chain uses TRBV10-2 and TRBJ2-7; D is possibly TRBD1 (6 bases). The CDR3 contains 11 residues. Germline values: CDR1 WSHSY, CDR2 SAAADI. V was shortened by 7 bases and J by 2 bases, with 6 bases between the two germline ends. CDR3 bases: TGCGCCAGCACAGGGGCCTACGAGCAGTACTTC. Residues: CASTGAYEQYF.

J is TRBJ1-5 and V is TRBV7-3; D is possibly TRBD1 (5 bases). From germline, CDR1 is SGHTA and CDR2 FQGTGA. V lost 6 bases to trimming and J lost 0 bases, with 15 bases between them. This CDR3 has 16 residues. CDR3 sequence: CASRTEGLYSNQPQHF. DNA for the CDR3: TGTGCCAGCAGGACGGAGGGGTTGTATAGCAATCAGCCCCAGCATTTT.

The rearrangement uses TRBV7-2 and TRBJ2-1, with D possibly matching TRBD1 (5 bases). This CDR3 is built from 16 residues. In germline, CDR1 is SGHTA, CDR2 FQGNSA. V shed 1 base and J shed 3 bases, with 13 bases lying between them. DNA of the CDR3: TGTGCCAGCAGCTTAGGGGGCCCCTTTAACTACAATGAGCAGTTCTTC. Translation: CASSLGGPFNYNEQFF. The full variable domain, its missing parts supplied by reference TRBV7-2 and TRBJ2-1, is GAGVSQSPSNKVTEKGKDVELRCDPISGHTALYWYRQSLGQGLEFLIYFQGNSAPDKSGLPSDRFSAERTGGSVSTLTIQRTQQEDSAVYLCASSLGGPFNYNEQFFGPGTRLTVL.

This clone has a single count. This chain connects TRBV5-1 to TRBJ2-3; D remains ambiguous. V lost 0 bases, J lost 3 bases, and 5 bases lay in between. Germline-derived CDR1 and CDR2 are SGHRS and YFSETQ. The CDR3 runs to 13 residues. The CDR3: CASSLAGTDTQYF. For the CDR3, the DNA is TGCGCCAGCAGCTTGGCCGGTACAGATACGCAGTATTTT. Full variable domain (outside the CDR3, taken from reference TRBV5-1 and TRBJ2-3): KAGVTQTPRYLIKTRGQQVTLSCSPISGHRSVSWYQQTPGQGLQFLFEYFSETQRNKGNFPGRFSGRQFSNSRSEMNVSTLELGDSALYLCASSLAGTDTQYFGPGTRLTVL.

This chain joins TRBV6-5 and TRBJ2-7; D is unclear. The V and J ends lost 4 bases and 3 bases respectively, with 10 bases between them. The CDR3 spans 13 residues. Germline-derived CDR1 and CDR2 are MNHEY and SVGAGI. CDR3 DNA sequence: TGTGCCAGCAGTTCCCCGGGTGTCTACGAGCAGTACTTC. The encoded protein is CASSSPGVYEQYF.

This chain uses TRBV5-1 with TRBJ2-1; TRBD1 is a possible D gene (5 bases). Between the trimmed V and J ends, which lost 0 bases and 5 bases, there was a span of 15 bases. CDR3 size: 16 residues. Germline V CDR1 and CDR2: SGHRS, YFSETQ. The CDR3 protein is CASSLVTGSLNNEQFF. The CDR3 bases are TGCGCCAGCAGCTTGGTAACAGGAAGCCTTAACAATGAGCAGTTCTTC.

J is TRBJ2-5 and V is TRBV5-1, with TRBD1 matching over 10 bases. The CDR3 contains 15 residues. From germline, CDR1 is SGHRS and CDR2 YFSETQ. Unmatched junction bases numbered 6, after V lost 2 bases and J lost 5 bases. CDR3 in amino acids: CASSFGQGDWETQYF. The CDR3 nucleotides are TGCGCCAGCAGCTTTGGACAGGGGGATTGGGAGACCCAGTACTTC.

This rearrangement joins TRBV2 to TRBJ1-5; TRBD1 is a possible D gene (5 bases). This CDR3 has 13 residues. The V and J ends lost 7 bases and 5 bases respectively, with 12 bases between them. Germline lookup yields CDR1 SNHLY and CDR2 FYNNEI. This chain's CDR3 is CASNGGYDQPQHF. CDR3 coding DNA: TGTGCCAGCAATGGGGGGTACGATCAGCCCCAGCATTTT.

This chain links TRBV6-5 with TRBJ1-2; D unresolved. The CDR3 loop spans 13 amino acids. Trimming took 0 bases from V and 2 from J, leaving 4 bases between them. Germline V gives CDR1 MNHEY, CDR2 SVGAGI. CDR3 amino acids: CASSYSSNYGYTF. The CDR3, as DNA: TGTGCCAGCAGTTACTCGAGCAACTATGGCTACACCTTC.

This chain links TRBV30 with TRBJ1-2, with 9 positions matching TRBD1. Unmatched junction bases numbered 14, after V lost 3 bases and J lost 3 bases. The CDR3 runs to 17 residues. Germline V gives CDR1 GTSNPN, CDR2 SVGIG (reference sequence). The CDR3 DNA follows: TGTGCCTGGAGGCGTAAAACCCCGGACAGGGGAGACTATGGCTACACCTTC. Translated: CAWRRKTPDRGDYGYTF.